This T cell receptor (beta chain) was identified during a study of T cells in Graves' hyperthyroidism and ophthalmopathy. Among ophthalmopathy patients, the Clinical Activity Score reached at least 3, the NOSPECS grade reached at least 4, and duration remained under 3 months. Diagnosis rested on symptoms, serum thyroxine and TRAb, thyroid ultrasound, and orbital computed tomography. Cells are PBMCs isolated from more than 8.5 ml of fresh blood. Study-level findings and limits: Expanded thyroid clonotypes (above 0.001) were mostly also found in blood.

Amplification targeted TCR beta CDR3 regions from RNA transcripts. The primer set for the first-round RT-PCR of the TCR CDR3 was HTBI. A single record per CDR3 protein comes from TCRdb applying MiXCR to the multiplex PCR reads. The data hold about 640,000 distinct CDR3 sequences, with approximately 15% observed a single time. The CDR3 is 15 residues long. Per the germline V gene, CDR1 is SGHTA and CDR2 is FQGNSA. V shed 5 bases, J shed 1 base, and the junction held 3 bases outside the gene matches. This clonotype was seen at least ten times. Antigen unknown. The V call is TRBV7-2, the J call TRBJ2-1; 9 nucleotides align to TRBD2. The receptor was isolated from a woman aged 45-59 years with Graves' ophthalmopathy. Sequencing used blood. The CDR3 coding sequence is TGTGCCAGCAGCATGACTAGCGGATCCTACAATGAGCAGTTCTTC. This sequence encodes CASSMTSGSYNEQFF. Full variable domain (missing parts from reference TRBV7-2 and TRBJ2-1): GAGVSQSPSNKVTEKGKDVELRCDPISGHTALYWYRQSLGQGLEFLIYFQGNSAPDKSGLPSDRFSAERTGGSVSTLTIQRTQQEDSAVYLCASSMTSGSYNEQFFGPGTRLTVL.